These 15 T cell receptor beta chains were sequenced from one sample in a study of cytomegalovirus exposure and HLA in healthy donors. PCR used 60 Vbeta primers and 13 Jbeta primers. Generated by immunoSEQ multiplex PCR, the TCRdb table keeps only in-frame clones and is missing some. Of 150,000 to 200,000 clones listed, almost 85% are singletons. The sample comprised PBMCs. The receptors originated from a girl between 5 and 17 years old in good health and CMV-seropositive.

The gene calls are TRBV4-1 and TRBJ2-4, with TRBD2 identical over 10 bases. Germline CDR1 MGHRA, CDR2 YSYEKL. V lost 4 bases and J lost 3; bases outside the gene matches: 3. The CDR3 length is 15 residues. The CDR3 region has the DNA TGCGCCAGCAGCCCACTAGCGGGATTCAAAAACATTCAGTACTTC. Translation gives CASSPLAGFKNIQYF.

This chain joins TRBV5-6 and TRBJ1-1; 7 positions agree with TRBD1. Germline loops: CDR1 SGHDT, CDR2 YYEEEE. The CDR3 consists of 18 residues. Trimming took 4 bases from V and 10 from J; bases not matched to a gene: 25. The CDR3 DNA follows: TGTGCCAGCAGCGGGGACAGTAAGAGTTGGAGCTTAGGGGGGAGAGCTTTCTTT. This gives the protein CASSGDSKSWSLGGRAFF.

This chain connects TRBV7-2 to TRBJ2-5; a possible D gene is TRBD1 (6 bases). The germline V gene has CDR1 SGHTA and CDR2 FQGNSA. V shed 5 bases and J shed 2 bases, with 12 bases lying between them. CDR3 size: 14 residues. The CDR3 DNA is TGTGCCAGCAGCCGGACAGAGATTCAAGAGACCCAGTACTTC. Its protein is CASSRTEIQETQYF. Full variable domain (outside the CDR3, taken from reference TRBV7-2 and TRBJ2-5): GAGVSQSPSNKVTEKGKDVELRCDPISGHTALYWYRQSLGQGLEFLIYFQGNSAPDKSGLPSDRFSAERTGGSVSTLTIQRTQQEDSAVYLCASSRTEIQETQYFGPGTRLLVL.

V and J are TRBV29-1 and TRBJ1-1; D is undetermined. The CDR3 has 15 residues. V lost 0 bases, J lost 1 base, and 12 bases lay in between. The V gene's germline CDR1 is SQVTM and CDR2 ANQGSEA. CDR3 in amino acids: CSVEDLPTTNTEAFF. The CDR3 DNA sequence: TGCAGCGTTGAAGATCTTCCGACTACGAACACTGAAGCTTTCTTT.

V and J are TRBV30 and TRBJ2-1, with D unclear. Per germline, CDR1 GTSNPN and CDR2 SVGIG (reference sequence). V lost 0 bases and J lost 4, with 7 bases in between. The CDR3 totals 13 residues. The CDR3 loop is CAWSVSGYNEQFF. CDR3 nucleotide sequence: TGTGCCTGGAGTGTTTCAGGTTACAATGAGCAGTTCTTC.

The chain carries TRBV11-2 and TRBJ1-5; 8 bases agree with TRBD1. J was trimmed by 4 bases and V by 6 bases; bases with no gene match: 11. CDR3 size: 16 residues. Germline values: CDR1 SGHAT, CDR2 FQNNGV. The CDR3 DNA follows: TGTGCCAGCAGTCCTTACCCAGGGGGCCAGAATCAGCCCCAGCATTTT. Its translation is CASSPYPGGQNQPQHF.

This clone came up a few times. The chain recombines TRBV27 with TRBJ1-5, with a weak D call TRBD1 (5 bases). The CDR3 sequence is 14 residues long. Germline CDR1 is MNHEY and CDR2 is SMNVEV (reference sequence). V dropped 5 bases and J dropped 6 bases, with 14 bases sitting between them. The CDR3, as DNA: TGTGCCAGCAGTGGAGGGGCAGGGAGTCAGCCCCAGCATTTT. This sequence encodes CASSGGAGSQPQHF.

V gene TRBV7-9 combines with J gene TRBJ1-3; D is uncertain. This CDR3 spans 12 amino acids. CDR1 is SEHNR, CDR2 FQNEAQ, per germline (reference sequence). V was pared by 7 bases and J by 3 bases, with 7 bases between. This chain's CDR3 is CASKSLGNTIYF. CDR3 sequence (DNA): TGTGCCAGCAAGAGTCTTGGAAACACCATATATTTT.

This chain uses TRBV7-6 with TRBJ2-7; TRBD2 aligns across 14 bases. Losses at the gene ends were 5 bases for V and 4 bases for J; bases not matched to a gene: 4. Germline V gene lookup returns CDR1 SGHVS and CDR2 FNYEAQ. The CDR3 sequence is 15 residues long. CDR3 nucleotides: TGTGCCAGCAGCGCCCGGACTAGCGGGGGGTACGAGCAGTACTTC. It encodes CASSARTSGGYEQYF.

The count of this clone is one. The chain joins TRBV4-1 to TRBJ2-1; TRBD2 aligns across 13 bases. CDR1 is MGHRA and CDR2 is YSYEKL in the germline V gene. The CDR3 sequence is 14 residues long. J was trimmed by 10 bases and V by 5 bases; bases with no gene match: 5. In nucleotides, the CDR3 is TGCGCCAGCAGCACTAGCGGGGGGGCCCAGGAGCAGTTCTTC. It codes for CASSTSGGAQEQFF.

This chain uses TRBV7-8 with TRBJ2-1, with D perhaps TRBD2 (7 bases). Trimming pared 5 bases from V and 5 bases from J, leaving 22 bases between. The germline V gene has CDR1 SGHVS and CDR2 FQNEAQ. The CDR3 sequence is 17 residues long. The CDR3, as DNA: TGTGCCAGCAGCCGTAGCCCCTGGGGGGGGGCCAACAATGAGCAGTTCTTC. Protein product: CASSRSPWGGANNEQFF.

The CDR3 sequence is CASSERTGISYEQYF. CDR3 DNA: TGTGCCAGCAGCGAAAGGACAGGGATCTCCTACGAGCAGTACTTC. The gene calls are TRBV7-9 and TRBJ2-5; 8 bases line up with TRBD1. TRBJ2-7 matches the DNA end more closely, so the J call is doubtful. CDR1 is SEHNR and CDR2 is FQNEAQ in the germline V gene (reference sequence). There are 15 residues in the CDR3.

The J gene is TRBJ1-2, the V gene TRBV7-9; D ambiguous. Germline lookup yields CDR1 SEHNR and CDR2 FQNEAQ (reference sequence). This CDR3 comprises 13 residues. V gave up 3 bases and J gave up 2 bases, with 7 bases separating them. The DNA of the CDR3 is TGTGCCAGCAGCTTTAACTTAAACTATGGCTACACCTTC. It is translated as CASSFNLNYGYTF.

The rearrangement links TRBV19 to TRBJ1-5, with 7 bases fitting TRBD1. The CDR3 totals 15 residues. After removal of 4 bases from V and 4 bases from J, the junction contained 7 bases not matched to a gene. Germline V gives CDR1 LNHDA, CDR2 SQIVND (reference sequence). In DNA form, the CDR3 reads TGTGCCAGTAGTAGTCGACAGGGAGGAAATCAGCCCCAGCATTTT. It is translated as CASSSRQGGNQPQHF.

The chain joins TRBV11-3 to TRBJ2-7; TRBD1 aligns across 12 bases. Looked up from germline, CDR1 is SGHNT and CDR2 is YENEEA. The length of the CDR3 is 15 residues. V gave up 5 bases and J gave up 5 bases; unmatched junction bases: 7. The CDR3 spells CASSPGTGGVHEQYF. CDR3 in DNA: TGTGCCAGCAGCCCTGGGACAGGGGGCGTTCACGAGCAGTACTTC.